These 25 T cell receptor beta chains were all obtained from the same sample, sequenced in a study of blood T cell repertoires in COVID-19. Libraries were prepared by immunoSEQ multiplex PCR; TCRdb keeps only in-frame clonotypes and omits some of them. The sample holds 60,000 to 85,000 clones, about 74% seen once. Sequencing input: peripheral blood. All receptors derive from a human donor with acute or convalescent COVID-19. The donor label of this sample is uncertain.

CDR3 nucleotides: TGTGCCAGCAGCTTGACTAGCGGGACGGAGACCCAGTACTTC. It yields the protein CASSLTSGTETQYF. V and J are TRBV9 and TRBJ2-5; TRBD2 agrees at 11 bases. Unmatched junction bases numbered 4, after V lost 4 bases and J lost 5 bases. The germline V gene encodes CDR1 SGDLS and CDR2 YYNGEE. This CDR3 has 14 amino acids. The full variable domain, with the rest looked up from reference TRBV9 and TRBJ2-5, is DSGVTQTPKHLITATGQRVTLRCSPRSGDLSVYWYQQSLDQGLQFLIQYYNGEERAKGNILERFSAQQFPDLHSELNLSSLELGDSALYFCASSLTSGTETQYFGPGTRLLVL.

This chain uses TRBV5-1 with TRBJ2-5, with TRBD1 matching 8 bases. CDR1 and CDR2 (germline): SGHRS, YFSETQ. The V gene end was trimmed by 4 bases and the J gene end by 3 bases; junction bases not matched to a gene: 8. The CDR3 spans 15 residues. The CDR3 sequence is CASSQGTGGEETQYF. The CDR3 DNA reads as TGCGCCAGCAGCCAAGGTACAGGGGGTGAAGAGACCCAGTACTTC.

Only one count was recorded for this clone. The J gene is TRBJ1-4, the V gene TRBV10-3; 7 nucleotides agree with TRBD1. Germline lookup yields CDR1 ENHRY and CDR2 SYGVKD. With 3 bases clipped from V and 8 bases from J, the junction kept 6 bases outside the gene matches. The CDR3 is 14 amino acids. CDR3: CAISEREQGEKLFF. CDR3 sequence (DNA): TGTGCCATCAGTGAAAGAGAACAGGGGGAAAAACTGTTTTTT.

This chain joins TRBV6-6 and TRBJ2-7; 7 bases fit TRBD1. The J segment lost 7 bases and the V segment lost 3 bases, leaving 12 bases of the junction unmatched. Germline CDR1 is MNHNY and CDR2 is SVGAGI (reference sequence). The CDR3 consists of 15 residues. In nucleotides, the CDR3 is TGTGCCAGCAGTTATGGGCGACAGGGAAGGAGGGAGCAGTACGTC. Protein sequence: CASSYGRQGRREQYV.

In this sample, this clone turned up a few times. CDR3 sequence: CASSLGGFVAFF. The CDR3 DNA reads as TGTGCCAGCAGTCTGGGGGGATTTGTGGCTTTCTTT. The chain couples TRBV28 to TRBJ1-1; tentatively, D is TRBD1 (5 bases). Trimming took off 5 bases at V and 11 bases at J, with 15 bases between the two ends. CDR3 length: 12 amino acids. CDR1 MDHEN and CDR2 SYDVKM come from the germline V gene.

The CDR3 protein is CASSFQGTANTNYGYTF. The CDR3 coding sequence is TGCGCCAGCAGCTTTCAGGGGACAGCGAATACTAACTATGGCTACACCTTC. The rearrangement joins TRBV5-1 to TRBJ1-2, with 7 bases aligning to TRBD1. CDR1 and CDR2 from the germline V gene are SGHRS and YFSETQ. This CDR3 contains 17 residues. V lost 2 bases to trimming and J lost 0 bases; unmatched junction nucleotides: 10.

J is TRBJ2-4 and V is TRBV3-1 (or the pseudogene TRBV3-2); weak D call: TRBD1 (5 bases). Trimming took off 3 bases at V and 4 bases at J, with 10 bases between the two ends. The CDR3 covers 14 residues. The germline V gene encodes CDR1 LGHDT and CDR2 YNNKEL (reference sequence). The CDR3 protein is CASSHGQGKNIQYF. The DNA of the CDR3 is TGTGCCAGCAGCCACGGGCAGGGAAAAAACATTCAGTACTTC.

The V call is TRBV6-5, the J call TRBJ1-2; D perhaps matches TRBD1 (6 bases). The length of the CDR3 is 14 residues. V was clipped by 2 bases and J by 10 bases, with 17 bases between them. Germline CDR1 is MNHEY and CDR2 is SVGAGI. The CDR3 DNA sequence: TGTGCCAGCAGTTACGGGCAGGGGCGAAGGGACTACACCTTC. This translates into CASSYGQGRRDYTF.

As concerns this clone: The sample contains more than one DNA sequence encoding this CDR3. The chain joins TRBV7-2 to TRBJ2-3; TRBD2 matches at 14 bases. This CDR3 spans 16 amino acids. The germline CDR1 and CDR2 sequences are SGHTA and FQGNSA. V shed 1 base, J shed 4 bases, and the junction held 1 base outside the gene matches. CDR3 residues: CASSLGLAGGADTQYF. The DNA of the CDR3 is TGTGCCAGCAGCTTAGGACTAGCGGGGGGGGCAGATACGCAGTATTTT.

This clone was observed a handful of times. The gene calls are TRBV2 and TRBJ1-2; the D is unclear. Germline lookup yields CDR1 SNHLY and CDR2 FYNNEI. Trimming took off 4 bases at V and 11 bases at J, with 17 bases between the two ends. This CDR3 spans 13 amino acids. The CDR3 loop is CASSVGPGSGYTF. Here the CDR3 DNA reads TGTGCCAGCAGTGTGGGTCCAGGCTCGGGGTACACCTTC.

The chain recombines TRBV6-5 with TRBJ2-5; D may be TRBD1 (6 bases). The CDR3 consists of 15 residues. The germline V gene has CDR1 MNHEY and CDR2 SVGAGI. Trimming shortened V by 10 bases and J by 2 bases, and 20 bases separated the two germline ends. The CDR3 here is CAIPGRQGLQETQYF. In DNA, the CDR3 is TGTGCCATCCCGGGAAGGCAGGGGCTACAAGAGACCCAGTACTTC.

The CDR3 DNA is TGTGCCAGCCAAGGCGGTAACTATGGCTACACCTTC. It encodes CASQGGNYGYTF. V gene TRBV6-5 combines with J gene TRBJ1-2; no clear D. Per the germline V gene, CDR1 is MNHEY and CDR2 is SVGAGI. This CDR3 region has 12 residues. Trimming removed 8 bases from V and 1 base from J, with 8 bases in between.

CDR3 DNA sequence: TGTGCCAGCAGCCGGGACAGGGGATCTCGGGAGCTGTTTTTT. This gives the protein CASSRDRGSRELFF. The chain couples TRBV2 to TRBJ2-2, with 10 bases that match TRBD1. Unmatched junction bases numbered 7, after V lost 6 bases and J lost 9 bases. CDR1 is SNHLY, CDR2 FYNNEI, per germline. This CDR3 spans 14 amino acids.

Only a few counts were recorded for this clone. The rearrangement joins TRBV29-1 to TRBJ2-1; 7 nucleotides match TRBD2. The CDR3 runs to 12 residues. The V gene's germline CDR1 is SQVTM and CDR2 ANQGSEA. The junction had 7 bases not matched to a gene; V was cut back by 5 bases and J by 9 bases. The CDR3 protein is CSVLRAGLEQFF. In nucleotides, the CDR3 is TGCAGCGTTCTCCGAGCGGGACTTGAGCAGTTCTTC.

The rearrangement joins TRBV5-1 to TRBJ2-3, with 15 bases matching TRBD2. Trimming at V came to 0 bases and at J to 6 bases, leaving 17 bases not matched to a gene. The germline CDR1 and CDR2 sequences are SGHRS and YFSETQ. CDR3 length: 21 residues. The CDR3 reads CASSLAPSTPGLAGGRDTQYF. The CDR3 DNA reads TGCGCCAGCAGCTTGGCGCCCTCAACCCCGGGACTAGCGGGGGGCCGGGATACGCAGTATTTT.

V gene TRBV2 combines with J gene TRBJ2-1; D is possibly TRBD2 (5 bases). The CDR3 length is 13 residues. Trimming shortened V by 8 bases and J by 3 bases, and 11 bases separated the two germline ends. Germline V CDR1 and CDR2: SNHLY, FYNNEI. CDR3 sequence: CASLTRDYNEQFF. The DNA of the CDR3 is TGTGCCAGCCTTACCCGGGACTACAATGAGCAGTTCTTC.

CDR3 coding DNA: TGTGCCAGCAGTTTAGATAATCCCCGGGGCAATGAGCAGTTCTTC. It is translated as CASSLDNPRGNEQFF. The chain couples TRBV28 to TRBJ2-1, with D possibly matching TRBD2 (5 bases). V was shortened by 2 bases and J by 6 bases, with 14 bases between the two germline ends. The CDR3 is 15 residues long. The germline V gene encodes CDR1 MDHEN and CDR2 SYDVKM.

The chain recombines TRBV3-1 (or the pseudogene TRBV3-2) with TRBJ2-2, with D possibly TRBD1 on 6 matching bases. CDR1 and CDR2 from the germline V gene are LGHDT and YNNKEL (reference sequence). Trimming took 6 bases from V and 3 from J, leaving 11 bases between them. The CDR3 is made up of 14 amino acids. In nucleotides, the CDR3 is TGTGCCAGCAGAAAGAGGGGGTACACCGGGGAGCTGTTTTTT. Amino acid sequence: CASRKRGYTGELFF.

The chain has TRBV27 and TRBJ2-1, with 10 bases aligning to TRBD2. Germline trimming cut 8 bases from V and 0 bases from J; bases unmatched to any gene: 16. Germline values: CDR1 MNHEY, CDR2 SMNVEV (reference sequence). This CDR3 is 19 amino acids long. CDR3 coding DNA: TGTGCCAGCCGCCCTGGGAAGCGGGAGGGCCGAAGCTCCTACAATGAGCAGTTCTTC. As protein: CASRPGKREGRSSYNEQFF.

The chain carries TRBV7-9 and TRBJ1-6; unclear D gene. This CDR3 spans 15 amino acids. Germline V lookup: CDR1 SEHNR, CDR2 FQNEAQ (reference sequence). The V and J ends lost 1 base and 3 bases respectively, with 7 bases between them. The DNA of the CDR3 is TGTGCCAGCAGCTTAGGAGTGATCTATAATTCACCCCTCCACTTT. Its translation is CASSLGVIYNSPLHF. The whole variable domain, filled in from reference TRBV7-9 and TRBJ1-6, reads DTGVSQNPRHKITKRGQNVTFRCDPISEHNRLYWYRQTLGQGPEFLTYFQNEAQLEKSRLLSDRFSAERPKGSFSTLEIQRTEQGDSAMYLCASSLGVIYNSPLHFGNGTRLTVT.

V gene TRBV5-1 combines with J gene TRBJ1-1, with a weak D call TRBD1 (6 bases). The germline V and J ends were trimmed by 1 base and 1 base, with 17 bases remaining between them. Per germline, CDR1 SGHRS and CDR2 YFSETQ. The CDR3 runs to 17 residues. CDR3: CASSLLSQGKWNTEAFF. The CDR3 nucleotides are TGCGCCAGCAGCTTGCTCTCTCAGGGGAAGTGGAACACTGAAGCTTTCTTT.

The genes are TRBV18 and TRBJ2-5, with D possibly TRBD1 on 6 matching bases. Trimming removed 3 bases from V and 1 base from J, with 12 bases in between. Germline CDR1 KGHSH, CDR2 LQKENI. The CDR3 is made up of 15 amino acids. CDR3 in DNA: TGTGCCAGCTCACCGGGACACGGGGTCCAAGAGACCCAGTACTTC. Translated: CASSPGHGVQETQYF.

This chain joins TRBV5-1 and TRBJ2-3; TRBD2 matches at 8 bases. CDR3 size: 14 residues. The V gene end was trimmed by 5 bases and the J gene end by 4 bases; junction bases not matched to a gene: 6. Germline V gene sequence: CDR1 SGHRS, CDR2 YFSETQ. The CDR3 is CASRTGRGADTQYF. CDR3 sequence (DNA): TGCGCCAGCAGAACCGGGCGGGGGGCAGATACGCAGTATTTT.

This rearrangement joins TRBV7-6 to TRBJ2-1; 9 bases agree with TRBD2. This CDR3 spans 16 amino acids. Germline trimming cut 7 bases from V and 9 bases from J; bases unmatched to any gene: 16. Germline V gene data show CDR1 as SGHVS and CDR2 as FNYEAQ. CDR3 DNA sequence: TGTGCCAGCAACACCTTCGGGATAGCGGGAGCCACTGAGCAGTTCTTC. This translates into CASNTFGIAGATEQFF.

The J gene is TRBJ2-2, the V gene TRBV6-5, with a possible D match to TRBD2 (6 bases). The CDR3 is 11 amino acids. Germline-derived CDR1 and CDR2 are MNHEY and SVGAGI. Trimming pared 6 bases from V and 7 bases from J, leaving 6 bases between. CDR3 loop: CASRGGGELFF. CDR3 coding DNA: TGTGCCAGCAGGGGAGGCGGGGAGCTGTTTTTT.